Presented here are 9 T cell receptor beta chains from one specimen sequenced in a study of OX40 agonist ivuxolimab in advanced cancers. Clones were sequenced by immunoSEQ multiplex PCR, and TCRdb holds only the in-frame ones, with some missing. Of 70,000 or so clones listed, around 90% are singletons. The sample was CD4+ or CD8+ T cells sorted from blood, taken in a trial of the OX40 agonist ivuxolimab. Receptors were obtained from an adult with an advanced solid tumor such as melanoma, head and neck, liver or kidney cancer.

The chain is built from TRBV2 and TRBJ2-2, with 13 bases aligning to TRBD2. CDR1 SNHLY and CDR2 FYNNEI come from the germline V gene. The CDR3 consists of 17 residues. V dropped 6 bases and J dropped 4; count of bases not matched to a gene: 8. The CDR3, as DNA: TGTGCCAGCAGGCGCCTCACTAGCGGGAGGGCCACCGGGGAGCTGTTTTTT. Translating it yields CASRRLTSGRATGELFF.

The chain is built from TRBV5-1 and TRBJ2-1; 10 bases are shared with TRBD1. Trimming took 5 bases from V and 2 from J; bases not matched to a gene: 4. The CDR3 is 15 amino acids. Germline V CDR1 and CDR2: SGHRS, YFSETQ. The CDR3 sequence: CASRSDRGPYNEQFF. The DNA for the CDR3 is TGCGCCAGCAGATCCGACAGGGGGCCCTACAATGAGCAGTTCTTC.

The chain carries TRBV19 and TRBJ2-1, with D possibly called TRBD1 or TRBD2 (5 bases each). Germline V gene lookup returns CDR1 LNHDA and CDR2 SQIVND (reference sequence). The ends were cut back, 3 bases at V and 0 bases at J, with 12 bases in the middle. The CDR3 runs to 16 residues. The CDR3 nucleotides read TGTGCCAGTAGTATGGGACCGGGATACTCCTACAATGAGCAGTTCTTC. Translation gives CASSMGPGYSYNEQFF.

The rearrangement links TRBV10-3 to TRBJ2-1; 9 bases match TRBD1. The J segment lost 3 bases and the V segment lost 6 bases, leaving 6 bases of the junction unmatched. The CDR3 is 15 amino acids. The germline V gene encodes CDR1 ENHRY and CDR2 SYGVKD. CDR3 DNA: TGTGCCATCAGCACTCGACAGGGGGTCTACAATGAGCAGTTCTTC. Translating gives CAISTRQGVYNEQFF.

V is TRBV19 and J is TRBJ2-5, with 7 bases identical to TRBD2. CDR3 length equals 13 residues. V was clipped by 8 bases and J by 2 bases; unmatched bases: 5. Germline V CDR1 and CDR2: LNHDA, SQIVND (reference sequence). This chain's CDR3 is CASGTGLQETQYF. Here the CDR3 DNA reads TGTGCCAGTGGCACGGGACTACAAGAGACCCAGTACTTC.

CDR3 sequence (DNA): TGTGCCAGCAGTCCCGGACTAGTGTCCGTCGAGCAGTACTTC. Translated: CASSPGLVSVEQYF. The chain is built from TRBV6-5 and TRBJ2-7; 7 nucleotides align to TRBD2. This CDR3 has 14 amino acids. J lost 6 bases, V lost 5 bases, and 10 bases had no gene match. Germline CDR1 MNHEY, CDR2 SVGAGI.

J is TRBJ1-2 and V is TRBV28; D is unresolved. This CDR3 has 14 residues. Trimming cost V 7 bases and J 2 bases, with 14 bases left between them. CDR1 and CDR2 from the germline V gene are MDHEN and SYDVKM. Written as DNA, the CDR3 is TGTGCCAGCACATCCGCTAACGACAACTATGGCTACACCTTC. Amino acid sequence: CASTSANDNYGYTF.

The V call is TRBV9, the J call TRBJ2-5; possibly TRBD2 for D (5 bases). The CDR3 contains 13 residues. The V end lost 0 bases, the J end lost 5 bases, and 8 bases lay between the germline ends. Germline CDR1 and CDR2: SGDLS and YYNGEE. Here the CDR3 DNA reads TGTGCCAGCAGCGTAGGGACTCGTGAGACCCAGTACTTC. Protein: CASSVGTRETQYF.

This clone was found once. This rearrangement joins TRBV6-6 to TRBJ1-4; D is possibly TRBD1 (6 bases). This CDR3 is 14 amino acids long. Germline loops: CDR1 MNHNY, CDR2 SVGAGI (reference sequence). Trimming stripped 5 bases from V and 8 bases from J, with 15 bases between. Here the CDR3 reads CASSLQGNEEKLFF. DNA for the CDR3: TGTGCCAGCAGTCTCCAGGGGAATGAAGAAAAACTGTTTTTT.